This is a list of T cell receptor beta chains from one sample in a study of shared clonotypes between healthy human individuals. Method: immunoSEQ multiplex PCR; TCRdb's copy keeps in-frame clones and lacks some. The profile shows around 2,000,000 clones, 85% to 95% of them singletons. The material sequenced was naive CD4+ T cells sorted from blood. Receptors originate from a young man in good health. Each CDR3 is given without its conserved first and last residue. Each record gives: J gene, V gene, CDR3 protein.

TRBJ2-5 | TRBV2 | ASSDAKETQY
TRBJ1-1 | TRBV7-9 | ASSPLSGGTEAF
TRBJ2-3 | TRBV5-1 | ASKGGSADTQY
TRBJ1-1 | TRBV6-5 | ASSYSAGNTEAF
TRBJ1-4 | TRBV20-1 | SARTGEKLF
TRBJ1-4 | TRBV20-1 | SASPFV
TRBJ1-1 | TRBV30 | ALSASMNTEAF
TRBJ2-1 | TRBV5-1 | ASSLAKGLAGAAYNEQF
TRBJ1-6 | TRBV19 | ASSRGDRDNSPLH
TRBJ2-5 | TRBV6-6 | ASSYTGQETQY
TRBJ1-2 | TRBV7-9 | ASSPWGVGGYGYT
TRBJ1-1 | TRBV5-1 | ASSYGQGNTEAF
TRBJ1-2 | TRBV2 | ASSEARPGANYGYT
TRBJ2-7 | TRBV18 | ASSQGQGNEQY
TRBJ1-4 | TRBV10-3 | AISAEQGEGGEKLF
TRBJ2-7 | TRBV11-2 | ASSQDRSSYEQY
TRBJ2-5 | TRBV6-1 | ASSEAGETQY
TRBJ2-5 | TRBV7-9 | ASSLGLRGIQETQY
TRBJ1-1 | TRBV6-5 | ASRRDTEAF
TRBJ1-1 | TRBV30 | AWSPTGPGTEAF
TRBJ2-1 | TRBV2 | ASSETGPYNEQF
TRBJ2-1 | TRBV5-6 | ASSGPTRL
TRBJ2-7 | TRBV6-1 | ASSEQDRGRNEQY
TRBJ2-1 | TRBV6-1 | ASSEGVRYEQF